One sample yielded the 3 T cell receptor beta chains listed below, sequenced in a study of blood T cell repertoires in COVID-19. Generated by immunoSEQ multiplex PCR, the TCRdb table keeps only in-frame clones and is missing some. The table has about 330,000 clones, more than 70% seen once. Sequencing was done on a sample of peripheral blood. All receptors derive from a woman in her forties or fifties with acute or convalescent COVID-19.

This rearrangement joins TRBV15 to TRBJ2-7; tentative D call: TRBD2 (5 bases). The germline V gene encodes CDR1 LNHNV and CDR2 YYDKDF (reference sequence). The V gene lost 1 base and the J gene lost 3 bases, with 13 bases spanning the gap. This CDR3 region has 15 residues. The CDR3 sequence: CATSRAASRGYEQYF. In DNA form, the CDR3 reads TGTGCCACCAGCAGAGCAGCCTCCCGGGGCTACGAGCAGTACTTC.

CDR3 nucleotides: TGTGCCAGCTCGGGCGGGAAGTACCAAGAGACCCAGTACTTC. Its protein is CASSGGKYQETQYF. The rearrangement links TRBV28 to TRBJ2-5; TRBD2 is a possible D gene (6 bases). With 8 bases removed from V and 0 bases from J, the gap between germline ends came to 13 bases. Germline CDR1 is MDHEN and CDR2 is SYDVKM. The CDR3 covers 14 residues.

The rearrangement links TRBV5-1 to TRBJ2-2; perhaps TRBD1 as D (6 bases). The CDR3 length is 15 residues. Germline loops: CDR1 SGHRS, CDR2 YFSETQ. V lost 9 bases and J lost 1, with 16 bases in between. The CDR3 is CATQGGTLNTGELFF. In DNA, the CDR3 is TGCGCCACCCAGGGTGGGACACTGAACACCGGGGAGCTGTTTTTT. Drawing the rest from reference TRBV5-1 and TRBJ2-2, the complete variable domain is KAGVTQTPRYLIKTRGQQVTLSCSPISGHRSVSWYQQTPGQGLQFLFEYFSETQRNKGNFPGRFSGRQFSNSRSEMNVSTLELGDSALYLCATQGGTLNTGELFFGEGSRLTVL.